This T cell receptor (beta chain) is drawn from a study of cytomegalovirus exposure and HLA in healthy donors. The study's findings and limits: An analysis done earlier found most TCR beta V segments productive about 87% or about 30% of the time. What TCR beta sequences reportedly achieved was accurate prediction of HLA-A and HLA-B alleles in most subjects.

The PCR ran on 60 Vbeta and 13 Jbeta primers. Generated by immunoSEQ multiplex PCR, the TCRdb table keeps only in-frame clones and is missing some. The repertoire holds 37,000 or so clones, with around 81% as singletons. Germline V gene data show CDR1 as SGHNT and CDR2 as YYREEE (reference sequence). This CDR3 contains 15 residues. Trimming took 3 bases from V and 6 from J, leaving 18 bases between them. Concerning this clone itself: Its antigen is currently unknown.

The clonotype was recovered from a woman in her forties in good health and CMV-seronegative. This rearrangement joins TRBV5-4 to TRBJ1-1; perhaps TRBD1 as D (5 bases). Specimen: PBMCs. The DNA for the CDR3 is TGTGCCAGCAGCTCCACTCAACAACAGGCTGCTGAAGCTTTCTTT. This encodes CASSSTQQQAAEAFF.